Each of the 18 T cell receptor beta chains below was sequenced from the same sample in a study of T cells in Graves' hyperthyroidism and ophthalmopathy. Amplified TCR beta CDR3 regions derived from RNA transcripts. First-round RT-PCR targeting the TCR CDR3 was performed with the HTBI primer set. From the multiplex PCR reads, TCRdb called clonotypes with MiXCR, one entry per CDR3 protein. This sample yields 600,000 or so distinct CDR3 sequences, of which roughly 15% are seen a single time; roughly an eighth belongs to the top ten. Sequenced material: blood. The receptors derive from a woman between 45 and 60 years old with Graves' ophthalmopathy.

V gene TRBV29-1 combines with J gene TRBJ1-2; unclear D gene. In germline, CDR1 is SQVTM, CDR2 ANQGSEA. This CDR3 is built from 13 residues. Trimming cost V 1 base and J 5 bases, with 11 bases left between them. CDR3 sequence: CSVEGAGEYGYTF. The CDR3 coding sequence is TGCAGCGTTGAAGGGGCGGGAGAGTATGGCTACACCTTC. The full variable domain, in which reference TRBV29-1 and TRBJ1-2 provide the parts outside the CDR3, is SAVISQKPSRDICQRGTSLTIQCQVDSQVTMMFWYRQQPGQSLTLIATANQGSEATYESGFVIDKFPISRPNLTFSTLTVSNMSPEDSSIYLCSVEGAGEYGYTFGSGTRLTVV.

This chain uses TRBV20-1 with TRBJ2-4, with 9 bases lining up with TRBD2. The CDR3 contains 15 residues. Per germline, CDR1 DFQATT and CDR2 SNEGSKA (reference sequence). J was trimmed by 2 bases and V by 6 bases; bases with no gene match: 8. Here the CDR3 reads CSAILAGTTKNIQYF. The CDR3 DNA sequence: TGCAGTGCCATACTAGCGGGCACTACCAAAAACATTCAGTACTTC.

This clonotype was detected only a few times. The CDR3 DNA is TGTGCTAGTGGTCGGATAAACTCTGGGGCCAACGTCCTGACTTTC. Its translation is CASGRINSGANVLTF. This chain uses TRBV12-5 with TRBJ2-6; D gene ambiguous. Trimming cost V 5 bases and J 0 bases, with 8 bases left between them. Germline loops: CDR1 LGHNT, CDR2 FRNRAP. The CDR3 runs to 15 residues.

At least ten counts were recorded for this clonotype. The rearrangement joins TRBV5-1 to TRBJ2-7; D ambiguous. V lost 7 bases to trimming and J lost 3 bases, with 14 bases between them. Germline V gene lookup returns CDR1 SGHRS and CDR2 YFSETQ. The CDR3 sequence is 13 residues long. The DNA of the CDR3 is TGCGCCAGCTCCGTCAGTTACCTCTACGAGCAGTACTTC. Residues: CASSVSYLYEQYF. The full variable domain, its missing parts supplied by reference TRBV5-1 and TRBJ2-7, is KAGVTQTPRYLIKTRGQQVTLSCSPISGHRSVSWYQQTPGQGLQFLFEYFSETQRNKGNFPGRFSGRQFSNSRSEMNVSTLELGDSALYLCASSVSYLYEQYFGPGTRLTVT.

The rearrangement uses TRBV7-3 and TRBJ1-1; 12 nucleotides match TRBD1. The CDR3 runs to 17 residues. Looked up from germline, CDR1 is SGHTA and CDR2 is FQGTGA. The J segment lost 4 bases and the V segment lost 5 bases, leaving 11 bases of the junction unmatched. The CDR3 loop reads CASSNTGTGGAGTEAFF. The CDR3 nucleotides are TGTGCCAGCAGCAACACCGGGACAGGGGGCGCGGGCACTGAAGCTTTCTTT. The whole variable domain, remainder taken from reference TRBV7-3 and TRBJ1-1, is GAGVSQTPSNKVTEKGKYVELRCDPISGHTALYWYRQSLGQGPEFLIYFQGTGAADDSGLPNDRFFAVRPEGSVSTLKIQRTERGDSAVYLCASSNTGTGGAGTEAFFGQGTRLTVV.

Ten or more counts support this clonotype. This chain links TRBV6-1 with TRBJ2-2, with 8 bases aligning to TRBD2. This CDR3 has 14 amino acids. Germline CDR1 and CDR2: MNHNS and SASEGT. With V trimmed by 6 bases and J by 6 bases, 6 bases remained unmatched. The DNA of the CDR3 is TGTGCCAGCAGCGAACTAGCGGTATCCGGGGAGCTGTTTTTT. Protein sequence: CASSELAVSGELFF.

Many counts were recorded for this clonotype. CDR3 nucleotides: TGTGCCAGCAGCGTAGCCCTAAGGGATGGCTACACCTTC. This gives the protein CASSVALRDGYTF. This chain uses TRBV9 with TRBJ1-2; no clear D. This CDR3 has 13 amino acids. CDR1 is SGDLS and CDR2 is YYNGEE in the germline V gene. Trimming removed 0 bases from V and 6 bases from J, with 9 bases in between. Full variable domain (remainder filled in from reference TRBV9 and TRBJ1-2): DSGVTQTPKHLITATGQRVTLRCSPRSGDLSVYWYQQSLDQGLQFLIQYYNGEERAKGNILERFSAQQFPDLHSELNLSSLELGDSALYFCASSVALRDGYTFGSGTRLTVV.

This clonotype was detected many times. The CDR3: CASLGQGAQPQHF. The CDR3 region has the DNA TGTGCCAGCCTCGGACAGGGGGCTCAGCCCCAGCATTTT. This rearrangement joins TRBV28 to TRBJ1-5; 11 bases agree with TRBD1. Germline V CDR1 and CDR2: MDHEN, SYDVKM. The CDR3 consists of 13 residues. With V trimmed by 8 bases and J by 6 bases, 3 bases remained unmatched. Based on the CDR3 plus reference TRBV28 and TRBJ1-5, the full variable domain is DVKVTQSSRYLVKRTGEKVFLECVQDMDHENMFWYRQDPGLGLRLIYFSYDVKMKEKGDIPEGYSVSREKKERFSLILESASTNQTSMYLCASLGQGAQPQHFGDGTRLSIL.

This clonotype was detected many times. The CDR3 is CASSPPGQSYYEQYF. In DNA, the CDR3 is TGTGCCAGCAGCCCACCGGGACAGAGTTATTACGAGCAGTACTTC. The gene calls are TRBV3-1 and TRBJ2-7; 7 bases are shared with TRBD1. This CDR3 is built from 15 residues. Germline lookup yields CDR1 LGHDT and CDR2 YNNKEL (reference sequence). J gave up 4 bases and V 4 bases, and 10 bases lay outside the gene matches.

This chain connects TRBV19 to TRBJ2-5, with TRBD2 matching over 13 bases. The V gene end was trimmed by 5 bases and the J gene end by 5 bases; junction bases not matched to a gene: 11. The CDR3 length is 17 residues. CDR1 LNHDA and CDR2 SQIVND come from the germline V gene (reference sequence). Here the CDR3 reads CASSPGLAGVTWETQYF. The CDR3 DNA reads as TGTGCCAGTAGTCCTGGACTAGCGGGAGTGACCTGGGAGACCCAGTACTTC.

The rearrangement links TRBV20-1 to TRBJ1-2, with TRBD1 matching over 8 bases. The germline V gene encodes CDR1 DFQATT and CDR2 SNEGSKA (reference sequence). With 0 bases clipped from V and 8 bases from J, the junction kept 5 bases outside the gene matches. The CDR3 is made up of 13 amino acids. The CDR3 loop reads CSARDLAGGGYTF. The CDR3 coding sequence is TGCAGTGCTAGAGATTTGGCAGGGGGCGGCTACACCTTC.

Many counts were recorded for this clonotype. V gene TRBV11-2 combines with J gene TRBJ1-1; 7 nucleotides match TRBD1. J lost 0 bases, V lost 5 bases, and 6 bases had no gene match. Germline-derived CDR1 and CDR2 are SGHAT and FQNNGV. This CDR3 is 15 amino acids long. CDR3 nucleotide sequence: TGTGCCAGCAGCCGCCAACAGGGGATGAACACTGAAGCTTTCTTT. Translated, it gives CASSRQQGMNTEAFF. The whole variable domain, filled in from reference TRBV11-2 and TRBJ1-1, reads EAGVAQSPRYKIIEKRQSVAFWCNPISGHATLYWYQQILGQGPKLLIQFQNNGVVDDSQLPKDRFSAERLKGVDSTLKIQPAKLEDSAVYLCASSRQQGMNTEAFFGQGTRLTVV.

This clonotype came up many times. This rearrangement joins TRBV18 to TRBJ1-4; 9 nucleotides align to TRBD1. J gave up 3 bases and V 3 bases, and 8 bases lay outside the gene matches. This CDR3 has 17 residues. Germline V lookup: CDR1 KGHSH, CDR2 LQKENI. CDR3 residues: CASSPTYGQGPNEKLFF. The DNA of the CDR3 is TGTGCCAGCTCACCGACGTACGGACAGGGGCCTAATGAAAAACTGTTTTTT.

The chain has TRBV4-3 and TRBJ2-2; D possibly corresponds to TRBD2 (5 bases). The CDR3 consists of 16 residues. V was clipped by 1 base and J by 2 bases, with 11 bases between them. CDR1 and CDR2 (germline): LGHNA, YSLEER. The CDR3 loop is CASSQAFEGNTGELFF. As DNA, the CDR3 is TGCGCCAGCAGCCAAGCGTTCGAGGGAAACACCGGGGAGCTGTTTTTT.

This clonotype occurred many times. In DNA form, the CDR3 reads TGTGCCAGCAGCATTCAGACCTACGAGCAGTACTTC. Protein sequence: CASSIQTYEQYF. The chain joins TRBV7-2 to TRBJ2-7; D not certain. The CDR3 runs to 12 residues. CDR1 is SGHTA and CDR2 is FQGNSA in the germline V gene. The V and J ends lost 5 bases and 2 bases respectively, with 7 bases between them.

This clonotype showed up many times. V gene TRBV10-3 combines with J gene TRBJ2-1; TRBD2 agrees at 10 bases. This CDR3 is 14 amino acids long. Germline V gives CDR1 ENHRY, CDR2 SYGVKD. The J segment lost 6 bases and the V segment lost 10 bases, leaving 9 bases of the junction unmatched. The CDR3 DNA reads as TGTGCCAGCTCGAGCCTAGCGGGAGCCAATGAGCAGTTCTTC. Encoded protein: CASSSLAGANEQFF.

This clonotype has a count of ten or more. The V and J genes are TRBV6-5 and TRBJ2-1, with D uncertain. Germline loops: CDR1 MNHEY, CDR2 SVGAGI. With 0 bases removed from V and 0 bases from J, the gap between germline ends came to 6 bases. The length of the CDR3 is 15 residues. The CDR3 DNA reads TGTGCCAGCAGTTACTCCACTCCCTCCTACAATGAGCAGTTCTTC. Translated, it gives CASSYSTPSYNEQFF.

This clonotype occurred many times. V is TRBV18 and J is TRBJ1-5; D is uncertain. The CDR3 is 15 amino acids. Trimming removed 1 base from V and 1 base from J, with 8 bases in between. Germline V gene lookup returns CDR1 KGHSH and CDR2 LQKENI. CDR3 protein: CASSPRADSNQPQHF. The CDR3 nucleotides are TGTGCCAGCTCACCACGCGCGGACAGCAATCAGCCCCAGCATTTT.